The 30 T cell receptor beta chains given below trace back to one sample, sequenced in a study of blood T cell repertoires in COVID-19. The assay was immunoSEQ multiplex PCR, and TCRdb's table has in-frame clones only and misses some. The sample has approximately 300,000 clones; around 90% are singletons. Material: peripheral blood. Every receptor here comes from a woman between 45 and 60 years old who had recovered from COVID-19.

This chain links TRBV6-2 or TRBV6-3 with TRBJ1-1, with D possibly matching TRBD1 (6 bases). Germline-derived CDR1 and CDR2 are MNHEY and SVGEGT. The CDR3 loop spans 13 amino acids. With 2 bases removed from V and 7 bases from J, the gap between germline ends came to 11 bases. CDR3 sequence: CASSYQGQLEAFF. CDR3 in DNA: TGTGCCAGCAGTTACCAAGGACAGCTTGAAGCTTTCTTT.

V and J are TRBV18 and TRBJ2-2; 7 bases line up with TRBD1. The CDR3 covers 15 residues. V dropped 6 bases and J dropped 4; count of bases not matched to a gene: 8. Looked up from germline, CDR1 is KGHSH and CDR2 is LQKENI. CDR3 nucleotides: TGTGCCAGCTCCCCCCGGACAGGATCCACCGGGGAGCTGTTTTTT. It encodes CASSPRTGSTGELFF.

The genes are TRBV7-9 and TRBJ1-4; TRBD1 is a possible D gene (5 bases). The CDR3 covers 14 residues. Germline CDR1 is SEHNR and CDR2 is FQNEAQ (reference sequence). With 3 bases removed from V and 6 bases from J, the gap between germline ends came to 11 bases. CDR3 sequence (DNA): TGTGCCAGCAGCTTGGGCAGGGAGGATGAAAAACTGTTTTTT. Its protein is CASSLGREDEKLFF. Using reference TRBV7-9 and TRBJ1-4 for the parts outside the CDR3, the full variable domain is DTGVSQNPRHKITKRGQNVTFRCDPISEHNRLYWYRQTLGQGPEFLTYFQNEAQLEKSRLLSDRFSAERPKGSFSTLEIQRTEQGDSAMYLCASSLGREDEKLFFGSGTQLSVL.

The chain links TRBV18 to TRBJ2-1; 10 bases agree with TRBD2. CDR3 size: 15 residues. J was trimmed by 7 bases and V by 2 bases; bases with no gene match: 5. CDR1 is KGHSH and CDR2 is LQKENI in the germline V gene. The CDR3 DNA reads TGTGCCAGCTCACCAAGAAGCGGGAGGGTGAATGAGCAGTTCTTC. As protein: CASSPRSGRVNEQFF. Complete variable domain (other parts from reference TRBV18 and TRBJ2-1): NAGVMQNPRHLVRRRGQEARLRCSPMKGHSHVYWYRQLPEEGLKFMVYLQKENIIDESGMPKERFSAEFPKEGPSILRIQQVVRGDSAAYFCASSPRSGRVNEQFFGPGTRLTVL.

The chain joins TRBV11-2 to TRBJ2-1, with 9 bases aligning to TRBD2. Trimming cost V 3 bases and J 8 bases; bases outside gene matches: 11. Germline V gives CDR1 SGHAT, CDR2 FQNNGV. This CDR3 has 16 amino acids. The CDR3 loop reads CASSLRRLAGSYEQFF. The CDR3 DNA reads as TGTGCCAGCAGCTTGAGAAGGCTAGCGGGAAGTTATGAGCAGTTCTTC.

The V call is TRBV7-3, the J call TRBJ2-3, with D possibly TRBD2 on 6 matching bases. The V end lost 5 bases, the J end lost 6 bases, and 18 bases lay between the germline ends. Germline V lookup: CDR1 SGHTA, CDR2 FQGTGA. The CDR3 loop spans 15 amino acids. CDR3 loop: CASSQTGTRGDTQYF. Here the CDR3 DNA reads TGTGCCAGCAGCCAAACCGGGACCCGGGGGGATACGCAGTATTTT.

V gene TRBV7-2 combines with J gene TRBJ1-4; D is unresolved. Trimming removed 2 bases at V and 5 bases at J, with 6 bases between. The germline V gene has CDR1 SGHTA and CDR2 FQGNSA. The length of the CDR3 is 13 residues. As DNA, the CDR3 is TGTGCCAGCAGCTTAAGGAGAAATGAAAAACTGTTTTTT. Translating gives CASSLRRNEKLFF.

This rearrangement joins TRBV6-2 or TRBV6-3 to TRBJ1-1; D gene unclear. The CDR3 is 12 residues long. CDR1 is MNHEY, CDR2 SVGEGT, per germline. Trimming took 2 bases from V and 12 from J, leaving 13 bases between them. DNA of the CDR3: TGTGCCAGCAGTTACGGCGCGGGAAGGACTTTCTTT. Amino acids: CASSYGAGRTFF.

This chain connects TRBV24-1 to TRBJ2-5; 12 nucleotides agree with TRBD2. The CDR3 has 19 amino acids. The trim removed 3 bases at V and 1 base at J, leaving 11 bases unmatched. Germline V gene sequence: CDR1 KGHDR, CDR2 SFDVKD. CDR3 residues: CATSDRSASGRAPQETQYF. CDR3 DNA sequence: TGTGCCACCAGTGATCGTTCGGCTAGCGGGAGGGCACCCCAAGAGACCCAGTACTTC.

The chain joins TRBV7-8 to TRBJ1-5, with D perhaps TRBD1 (6 bases). This CDR3 spans 15 amino acids. From germline, CDR1 is SGHVS and CDR2 FQNEAQ. Trimming took off 2 bases at V and 7 bases at J, with 15 bases between the two ends. DNA of the CDR3: TGTGCCAGCAGCTTATTATGGGCAGGGGTGCAGCCCCAGCATTTT. It is translated as CASSLLWAGVQPQHF.

This clone was detected only once. V gene TRBV5-1 combines with J gene TRBJ1-2; D gene ambiguous. The ends were cut back, 0 bases at V and 1 base at J, with 7 bases in the middle. Germline V gene sequence: CDR1 SGHRS, CDR2 YFSETQ. CDR3 length: 14 amino acids. CDR3 amino acids: CASSLGQDNYGYTF. CDR3 bases: TGCGCCAGCAGCTTGGGCCAGGATAACTATGGCTACACCTTC.

The CDR3 DNA reads as TGTGCCAGTAGCCCGGGCACAGGCCGCACAGATACGCAGTATTTT. It specifies CASSPGTGRTDTQYF. V is TRBV19 and J is TRBJ2-3; perhaps TRBD1 as D (5 bases). This CDR3 region has 15 residues. The V end was cut by 6 bases, the J end by 1 base, with 14 bases between. Per germline, CDR1 LNHDA and CDR2 SQIVND (reference sequence).

V gene TRBV19 combines with J gene TRBJ2-3; maybe TRBD1 (5 bases). The CDR3 totals 15 residues. Germline-derived CDR1 and CDR2 are LNHDA and SQIVND (reference sequence). Trimming took 3 bases from V and 2 from J, leaving 12 bases between them. The DNA for the CDR3 is TGTGCCAGTAGTATGGGTATGGGGCCCACAGATACGCAGTATTTT. This sequence encodes CASSMGMGPTDTQYF. Full variable domain (missing parts from reference TRBV19 and TRBJ2-3): DGGITQSPKYLFRKEGQNVTLSCEQNLNHDAMYWYRQDPGQGLRLIYYSQIVNDFQKGDIAEGYSVSREKKESFPLTVTSAQKNPTAFYLCASSMGMGPTDTQYFGPGTRLTVL.

This clone was found a few times. The rearrangement uses TRBV3-1 (or the pseudogene TRBV3-2) and TRBJ1-2, with unresolved D. The CDR3 contains 15 residues. Trimming cost V 6 bases and J 4 bases, with 18 bases left between them. CDR1 is LGHDT and CDR2 is YNNKEL in the germline V gene (reference sequence). The CDR3 DNA follows: TGTGCCAGCAGTCCAAATATAGGAGATGGCTATGGCTACACCTTC. Translated, it gives CASSPNIGDGYGYTF.

The chain recombines TRBV28 with TRBJ1-6; D possibly corresponds to TRBD1 (6 bases). Germline CDR1 reads MDHEN; CDR2 reads SYDVKM. V dropped 4 bases and J dropped 9 bases, with 16 bases sitting between them. The CDR3 totals 15 residues. CDR3 sequence reads: CASSSPQGGRSPLHF. CDR3 DNA sequence: TGTGCCAGCAGTTCCCCACAGGGTGGACGTTCACCCCTCCACTTT.

This chain's CDR3 is CASSLSGRGNYNEQFF. The CDR3 nucleotides read TGTGCCAGCAGTTTATCCGGCAGGGGCAACTACAATGAGCAGTTCTTC. The J gene is TRBJ2-1, the V gene TRBV27, with a possible D match to TRBD1 (6 bases). The ends were cut back, 0 bases at V and 3 bases at J, with 12 bases in the middle. CDR1 is MNHEY, CDR2 SMNVEV, per germline (reference sequence). This CDR3 has 16 amino acids.

The rearrangement links TRBV6-6 to TRBJ1-3; D not certain. V was trimmed by 0 bases and J by 4 bases, leaving 13 bases between them. The CDR3 is 16 amino acids. Germline CDR1 MNHNY, CDR2 SVGAGI (reference sequence). The CDR3 sequence: CASSYSSVRQGNTIYF. The CDR3 DNA reads as TGTGCCAGCAGTTACTCGTCAGTAAGACAAGGAAACACCATATATTTT.

V gene TRBV6-5 combines with J gene TRBJ1-1; no firm D call. Germline assignment: CDR1 MNHEY and CDR2 SVGAGI. V was clipped by 4 bases and J by 4 bases, with 13 bases between them. The length of the CDR3 is 14 residues. The CDR3 protein is CASSSSRESTEAFF. The CDR3 nucleotides are TGTGCCAGCAGTTCATCCCGTGAGAGCACTGAAGCTTTCTTT.

The V gene is TRBV29-1, the J gene TRBJ1-1; weak D call: TRBD1 (5 bases). CDR3 size: 12 residues. Trimming removed 5 bases at V and 4 bases at J, with 11 bases between. Germline-derived CDR1 and CDR2 are SQVTM and ANQGSEA. The CDR3 DNA follows: TGCAGCGTTAGAGACAGCCCCACTGAAGCTTTCTTT. Translating it yields CSVRDSPTEAFF.

This clone was found once. The chain recombines TRBV7-2 with TRBJ2-3; the match to TRBD2 covers 12 bases. Trimming at V came to 5 bases and at J to 9 bases, leaving 9 bases not matched to a gene. CDR3 length: 15 residues. Germline V gene data show CDR1 as SGHTA and CDR2 as FQGNSA. This CDR3 reads CASSRTSGISRTQYF. The CDR3 DNA sequence: TGTGCCAGCAGCCGGACTAGCGGGATCTCACGAACGCAGTATTTT.

This clone was recorded once. The chain couples TRBV11-2 to TRBJ2-7; D remains ambiguous. This CDR3 contains 12 residues. The V end lost 3 bases, the J end lost 3 bases, and 6 bases lay between the germline ends. CDR1 is SGHAT and CDR2 is FQNNGV in the germline V gene. CDR3 coding DNA: TGTGCCAGCAGCTTTAACGGCTACGAGCAGTACTTC. Its protein product is CASSFNGYEQYF.

V gene TRBV3-1 (or the pseudogene TRBV3-2) combines with J gene TRBJ2-1; D not certain. Trimming removed 0 bases at V and 7 bases at J, with 7 bases between. The CDR3 has 13 residues. Germline V lookup: CDR1 LGHDT, CDR2 YNNKEL (reference sequence). CDR3: CASSQDPRNEQFF. The CDR3 region has the DNA TGTGCCAGCAGCCAAGATCCCAGGAATGAGCAGTTCTTC.

There are a few counts of this clone. The chain carries TRBV5-1 and TRBJ2-2; TRBD1 matches at 7 bases. The CDR3 totals 15 residues. Trimming took 7 bases from V and 4 from J; bases not matched to a gene: 10. Germline V gene lookup returns CDR1 SGHRS and CDR2 YFSETQ. The CDR3 sequence is CASRTGTVGTGELFF. CDR3 in DNA: TGCGCCAGCCGGACCGGGACAGTGGGCACCGGGGAGCTGTTTTTT.

The V and J genes are TRBV19 and TRBJ2-2, with no clear D. Trimming took 7 bases from V and 6 from J, leaving 9 bases between them. CDR3 length equals 12 residues. Germline lookup yields CDR1 LNHDA and CDR2 SQIVND (reference sequence). In DNA, the CDR3 is TGTGCCAGTACCCTTGGGCCCGGGGAGCTGTTTTTT. It translates to CASTLGPGELFF.

This rearrangement joins TRBV15 to TRBJ2-6, with D hard to call. The CDR3 consists of 14 residues. CDR1 LNHNV and CDR2 YYDKDF come from the germline V gene (reference sequence). V lost 5 bases, J lost 2 bases, and 7 bases lay in between. The CDR3 region is CATSSYTGANVLTF. DNA for the CDR3: TGTGCCACCAGCTCTTACACTGGGGCCAACGTCCTGACTTTC.

The chain uses TRBV5-1 and TRBJ2-5; D gene uncertain. CDR3 size: 15 residues. Germline V gene data show CDR1 as SGHRS and CDR2 as YFSETQ. Trimming pared 4 bases from V and 4 bases from J, leaving 17 bases between. The CDR3 region has the DNA TGCGCCAGCAGCGGTACCAAGCTGCTTAGAGAGACCCAGTACTTC. Translation gives CASSGTKLLRETQYF.

This chain joins TRBV6-5 and TRBJ1-1; 10 nucleotides match TRBD1. Germline V gene sequence: CDR1 MNHEY, CDR2 SVGAGI. The CDR3 consists of 14 residues. The V gene end was trimmed by 7 bases and the J gene end by 4 bases; junction bases not matched to a gene: 6. CDR3 in DNA: TGTGCCAGCAAGGACAGGGGGGCAGTCACTGAAGCTTTCTTT. Encoded protein: CASKDRGAVTEAFF.

CDR3 in amino acids: CASSEQNEQFF. Here the CDR3 DNA reads TGTGCCAGCAGTGAACAGAATGAGCAGTTCTTC. V and J are TRBV25-1 and TRBJ2-1; D not resolved. The V and J ends lost 2 bases and 7 bases respectively, with 3 bases between them. The CDR3 has 11 residues. Per the germline V gene, CDR1 is MGHDK and CDR2 is SYGVNS. The whole variable domain, filled in from reference TRBV25-1 and TRBJ2-1, reads EADIYQTPRYLVIGTGKKITLECSQTMGHDKMYWYQQDPGMELHLIHYSYGVNSTEKGDLSSESTVSRIRTEHFPLTLESARPSHTSQYLCASSEQNEQFFGPGTRLTVL.

This rearrangement joins TRBV2 to TRBJ2-4; TRBD2 matches 8 bases. Germline assignment: CDR1 SNHLY and CDR2 FYNNEI. CDR3 length: 14 residues. V lost 5 bases to trimming and J lost 7 bases; unmatched junction nucleotides: 7. CDR3 residues: CASSHSGSVNIQYF. CDR3 nucleotide sequence: TGTGCCAGCAGTCACAGCGGGAGTGTTAACATTCAGTACTTC.

The chain joins TRBV6-2 or TRBV6-3 to TRBJ2-4, with 7 bases fitting TRBD1. Looked up from germline, CDR1 is MNHEY and CDR2 is SVGEGT. CDR3 length equals 13 residues. Trimming took 6 bases from V and 9 from J; bases not matched to a gene: 8. The CDR3 DNA reads as TGTGCCAGCAGCCTCGACAGGGCCGCCATTCAGTACTTC. Its translation: CASSLDRAAIQYF.